These 5 T cell receptor beta chains were sequenced from one sample in a study of breast tumors, draining lymph nodes, adjacent tissues (dated by TCRdb to 2016 to 2017). The library was generated by multiplex PCR. TCRdb lists the instrument as Illumina HiSeq 2000. The raw public data were reprocessed by TCRdb itself: fastp quality trimming at Q25, MiXCR clonotype calling, in-frame beta chains only. For every CDR3 protein sequence, its rows merge into one entry that carries the most common genes and DNA. The sample table holds approximately 180,000 distinct CDR3 sequences, of which approximately 30% were seen once. The top ten clones comprise approximately 3.9% of the sample. The lymph node samples were taken from the axillary draining lymph nodes of breast cancer patients. Sequencing input: axillary lymph node tissue. All receptors come from a female donor with breast cancer. Some clones in this sample may be carry-over from other donors' samples.

Of note for this clonotype: Since a much larger clone is just one base distant, this may be a read error. V gene TRBV18 combines with J gene TRBJ2-1; maybe TRBD2 (6 bases). CDR1 and CDR2 from the germline V gene are KGHSH and LQKENI. The CDR3 is made up of 14 amino acids. Trimming removed 2 bases from V and 9 bases from J, with 14 bases in between. CDR3 DNA: TGTGCCAGCTCACCAAACAGGAGGGGCAGTGAGCAGTTCTTC. Translation gives CASSPNRRGSEQFF.

This clonotype was recorded a few times. This chain connects TRBV20-1 to TRBJ1-6; D gene ambiguous. Germline V lookup: CDR1 DFQATT, CDR2 SNEGSKA (reference sequence). V lost 0 bases, J lost 8 bases, and 11 bases lay in between. The CDR3 spans 14 residues. The CDR3 loop reads CSARDGGSYSPLHF. The CDR3 region has the DNA TGCAGTGCTAGAGATGGTGGCAGTTATTCACCCCTCCACTTT.

V gene TRBV9 combines with J gene TRBJ1-2; the match to TRBD1 covers 7 bases. Losses at the gene ends were 0 bases for V and 8 bases for J; bases not matched to a gene: 16. In germline, CDR1 is SGDLS, CDR2 YYNGEE. This CDR3 region has 17 residues. The DNA of the CDR3 is TGTGCCAGCAGCGTAGAGGGTCCGGGACAGTCTGATTGGGGCTACACCTTC. Amino acids: CASSVEGPGQSDWGYTF.

This clonotype showed up many times. The chain joins TRBV19 to TRBJ2-7, with 8 bases lining up with TRBD1. The germline gives CDR1 LNHDA, CDR2 SQIVND (reference sequence). There are 15 residues in the CDR3. Trimming removed 5 bases from V and 3 bases from J; junction bases left unmatched: 9. CDR3 sequence: CASSRTGTPIYEQYF. For the CDR3, the DNA is TGTGCCAGTAGTCGGACAGGGACCCCAATCTACGAGCAGTACTTC.

This clonotype appeared a few times. The chain recombines TRBV6-5 with TRBJ2-2, with 10 bases lining up with TRBD1. Germline V CDR1 and CDR2: MNHEY, SVGAGI. The CDR3 runs to 16 residues. The V gene end was trimmed by 6 bases and the J gene end by 4 bases; junction bases not matched to a gene: 8. The CDR3 DNA sequence: TGTGCCAGCAGACCCCCGGGACAGGGGTTCACCGGGGAGCTGTTTTTT. This codes for CASRPPGQGFTGELFF.